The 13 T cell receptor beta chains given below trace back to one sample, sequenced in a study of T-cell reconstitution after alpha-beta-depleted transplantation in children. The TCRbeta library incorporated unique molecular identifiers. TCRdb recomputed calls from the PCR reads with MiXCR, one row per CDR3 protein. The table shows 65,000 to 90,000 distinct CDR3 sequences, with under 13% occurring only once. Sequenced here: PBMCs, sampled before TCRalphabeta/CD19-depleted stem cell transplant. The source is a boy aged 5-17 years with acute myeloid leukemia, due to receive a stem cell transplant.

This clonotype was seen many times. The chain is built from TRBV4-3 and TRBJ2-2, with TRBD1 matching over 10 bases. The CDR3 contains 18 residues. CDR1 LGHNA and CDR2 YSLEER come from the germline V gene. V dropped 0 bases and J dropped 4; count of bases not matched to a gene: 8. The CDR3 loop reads CASSQENLDRGRTGELFF. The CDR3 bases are TGCGCCAGCAGCCAAGAGAACCTTGACAGGGGGCGCACCGGGGAGCTGTTTTTT.

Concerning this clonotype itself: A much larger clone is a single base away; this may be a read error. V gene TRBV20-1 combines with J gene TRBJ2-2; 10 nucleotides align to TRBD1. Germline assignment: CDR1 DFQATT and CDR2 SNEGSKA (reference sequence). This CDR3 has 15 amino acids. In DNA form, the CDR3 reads TGCAGTGGTAGAGATAAGACAGGGGGCTCCGGGGAGCTGTTTTTT. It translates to CSGRDKTGGSGELFF.

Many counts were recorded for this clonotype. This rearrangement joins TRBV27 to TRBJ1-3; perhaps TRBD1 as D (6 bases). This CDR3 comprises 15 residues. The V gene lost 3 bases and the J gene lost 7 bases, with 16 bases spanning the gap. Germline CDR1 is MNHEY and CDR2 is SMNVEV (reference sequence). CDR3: CASSLTGGISNTIYF. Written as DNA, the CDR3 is TGTGCCAGCAGTTTGACGGGGGGCATTAGTAACACCATATATTTT.

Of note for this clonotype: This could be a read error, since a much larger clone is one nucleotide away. The CDR3 bases are TGTGCCAGCAGCGGGCGACAGGGGGGTTGGGCTGAAGCTTTCTTT. This sequence encodes CASSGRQGGWAEAFF. This chain uses TRBV14 with TRBJ1-1, with TRBD1 identical over 9 bases. Germline loops: CDR1 SGHDN, CDR2 FVKESK. CDR3 length: 15 residues. Unmatched junction bases numbered 10, after V lost 5 bases and J lost 6 bases.

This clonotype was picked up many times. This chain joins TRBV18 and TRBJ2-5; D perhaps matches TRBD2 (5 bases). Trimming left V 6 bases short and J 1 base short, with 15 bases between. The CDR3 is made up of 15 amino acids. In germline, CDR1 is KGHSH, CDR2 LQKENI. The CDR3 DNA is TGTGCCAGCTCGCCTAAAAGCGGACCCCAAGAGACCCAGTACTTC. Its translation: CASSPKSGPQETQYF.

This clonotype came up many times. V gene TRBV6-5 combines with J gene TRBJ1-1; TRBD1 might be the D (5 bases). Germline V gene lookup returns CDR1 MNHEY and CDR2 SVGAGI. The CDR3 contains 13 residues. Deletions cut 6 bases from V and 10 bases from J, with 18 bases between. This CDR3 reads CASRWGPQGRAFF. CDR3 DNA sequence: TGTGCCAGCAGGTGGGGACCTCAGGGTCGAGCTTTCTTT.

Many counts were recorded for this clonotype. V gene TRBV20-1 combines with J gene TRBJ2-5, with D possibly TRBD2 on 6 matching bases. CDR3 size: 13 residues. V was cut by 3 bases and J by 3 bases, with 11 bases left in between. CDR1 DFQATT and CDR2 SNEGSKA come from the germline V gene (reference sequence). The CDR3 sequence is CSASTRGEETQYF. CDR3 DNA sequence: TGCAGTGCTAGTACCCGCGGGGAAGAGACCCAGTACTTC.

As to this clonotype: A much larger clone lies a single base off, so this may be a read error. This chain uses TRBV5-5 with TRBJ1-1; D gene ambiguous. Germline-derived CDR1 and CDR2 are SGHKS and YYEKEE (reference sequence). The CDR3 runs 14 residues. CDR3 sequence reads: CASSLTDVNTKAFF. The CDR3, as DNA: TGTGCCAGCAGCTTGACAGATGTGAACACTAAAGCTTTCTTT.

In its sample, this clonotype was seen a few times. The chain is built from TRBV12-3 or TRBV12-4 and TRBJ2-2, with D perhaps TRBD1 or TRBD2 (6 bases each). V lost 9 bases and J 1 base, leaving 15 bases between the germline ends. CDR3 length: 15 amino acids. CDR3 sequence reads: CASGWGAKNTGELFF. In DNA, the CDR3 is TGTGCCAGTGGATGGGGGGCGAAGAACACCGGGGAGCTGTTTTTT.

CDR3 bases: TGTGCCAGCAGCTTAGGCCCAGGGGGCAATCAGCCCCAGCATTTT. Translated: CASSLGPGGNQPQHF. The V gene is TRBV7-2, the J gene TRBJ1-5, with a weak D call TRBD1 (6 bases). CDR1 is SGHTA, CDR2 FQGNSA, per germline. The CDR3 totals 15 residues. V lost 1 base and J 2 bases, leaving 9 bases between the germline ends.

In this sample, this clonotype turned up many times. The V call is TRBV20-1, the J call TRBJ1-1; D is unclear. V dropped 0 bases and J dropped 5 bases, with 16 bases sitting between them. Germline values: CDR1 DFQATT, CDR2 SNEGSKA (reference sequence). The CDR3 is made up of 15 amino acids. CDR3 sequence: CSARDIHSRWTEAFF. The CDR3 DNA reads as TGCAGTGCTAGAGATATTCACAGCCGGTGGACTGAAGCTTTCTTT.

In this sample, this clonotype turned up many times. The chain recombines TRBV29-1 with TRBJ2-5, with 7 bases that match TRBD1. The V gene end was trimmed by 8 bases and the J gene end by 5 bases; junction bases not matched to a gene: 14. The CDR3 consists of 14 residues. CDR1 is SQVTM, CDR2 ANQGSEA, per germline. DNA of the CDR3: TGCAGCTCTGTGGACAGGTTGAGCCGGGAGACCCAGTACTTC. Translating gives CSSVDRLSRETQYF.

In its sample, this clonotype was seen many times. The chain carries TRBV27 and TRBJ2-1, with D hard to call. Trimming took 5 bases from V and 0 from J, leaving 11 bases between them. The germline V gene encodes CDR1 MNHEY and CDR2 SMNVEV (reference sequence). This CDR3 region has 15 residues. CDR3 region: CASSGPLSSYNEQFF. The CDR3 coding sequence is TGTGCCAGCAGTGGGCCCTTGAGCTCCTACAATGAGCAGTTCTTC.